The clone carrying this T cell receptor beta chain showed up many times. These data belong to a study of human T cells and chemical hapten exposure. About the research overall: Patch testing was performed with 0.01% DPC on the upper back, with reading at 6 days.

Using its own MiXCR run on the RACE reads, TCRdb lists one record per CDR3 protein. The data contain 75,000 to 90,000 distinct CDR3 sequences, 10% to 13% of them seen just once; the ten biggest clones take up roughly 1.4%. Time point specified: patch test 1, 2 weeks after DPC sensitization. Specified treatment: therapeutic diphenylcyclopropenone sensitization with weekly scalp DPC. Blood collection happened ahead of applying each patch test. CDR1 and CDR2 from the germline V gene are MNHEY and SMNVEV (reference sequence). CDR3 size: 16 residues. V was trimmed by 2 bases and J by 5 bases, leaving 18 bases between them.

The clonotype comes from a woman between 45 and 60 years old with alopecia areata. Some clones in this sample may be carry-over from other donors' samples. Sequencing used whole blood, obtained in connection with sensitization to the hapten diphenylcyclopropenone (DPC). The chain combines TRBV27 with TRBJ2-5; D is perhaps TRBD2 (6 bases). The CDR3 loop is CASSLRPGARGETQYF. The CDR3 coding sequence is TGTGCCAGCAGTTTAAGGCCCGGGGCCCGGGGGGAGACCCAGTACTTC.